The 31 T cell receptor beta chains reported below all come from one sample, sequenced in a study of CXCR3-negative and CXCR3-positive naive CD8 T cells. Study outcomes and limitations: Relative to CXCR3-negative naive cells, CXCR3-positive naive cells had more hydrophobic TRB CDR3s.

With UMI labels, 5' RACE was used to prepare the TRB cDNA libraries. TCRdb re-called the 5' RACE reads and gives one entry per CDR3 protein, without DNA. This sample's table has roughly 50,000 distinct CDR3 sequences. The antigens of these receptors remain unknown. The sequencing input was naive CXCR3+ CD8+ T cells from blood. The subset is: CD45RO-CCR7+CD27+CD95- naive CD8+ T cells expressing CXCR3 (TNR3+). These receptor sequences come from a human donor in good health. Some clones in this sample may be carry-over from other donors' samples.

This chain joins TRBV7-2 and TRBJ2-3; TCRdb indicates TRBD1, and absent DNA this call remains unverified. CDR1 and CDR2 (germline): SGHTA, FQGNSA. CDR3 length equals 17 residues. The chain's CDR3 is CASSLIRPTGPTDTQYF.

This sequence joins TRBV11-2 and TRBJ2-6. The germline V gene has CDR1 SGHAT and CDR2 FQNNGV. The CDR3 consists of 13 residues. CDR3: CASSGAGANVLTF. Full variable domain (outside the CDR3, taken from reference TRBV11-2 and TRBJ2-6): EAGVAQSPRYKIIEKRQSVAFWCNPISGHATLYWYQQILGQGPKLLIQFQNNGVVDDSQLPKDRFSAERLKGVDSTLKIQPAKLEDSAVYLCASSGAGANVLTFGAGSRLTVL.

The chain couples TRBV4-2 to TRBJ2-3; the TCRdb D gene call, TRBD1, has no DNA to confirm it. The germline gives CDR1 LGHNA, CDR2 YNFKEQ. The CDR3 is 14 residues long. The chain's CDR3 is CASSQHDRADTQYF.

This sequence joins TRBV12-3 or TRBV12-4 and TRBJ2-7. The CDR3 totals 18 residues. This CDR3 reads CASSLRVFLGQGTYEQYF.

The CDR3 sequence is CASSPRGLGYEQYF. This chain joins TRBV6-1 and TRBJ2-7; the TRBD1 assignment by TCRdb is unverifiable without DNA. The CDR3 is made up of 14 amino acids. CDR1 and CDR2 from the germline V gene are MNHNS and SASEGT.

The gene calls are TRBV12-3 or TRBV12-4 and TRBJ2-2. The CDR3 spans 15 residues. The chain's CDR3 is CASSGRVEYTGELFF.

The chain has TRBV2 and TRBJ2-1. Germline-derived CDR1 and CDR2 are SNHLY and FYNNEI. This CDR3 has 16 amino acids. CDR3 in amino acids: CASSEIQELPYNEQFF.

The V gene is TRBV4-2, the J gene TRBJ1-5. The germline CDR1 and CDR2 sequences are LGHNA and YNFKEQ. This CDR3 has 15 amino acids. CDR3 in amino acids: CASSQEHEAYQPQHF.

This rearrangement joins TRBV7-2 to TRBJ2-7; the TCRdb D gene call, TRBD2, has no DNA to confirm it. Germline assignment: CDR1 SGHTA and CDR2 FQGNSA. The CDR3 extends over 15 amino acids. The CDR3 sequence: CASSSAGLPSYEQYF.

The chain employs TRBV28 and TRBJ2-1; the D gene TCRdb calls, TRBD2, cannot be checked with no DNA. Per germline, CDR1 MDHEN and CDR2 SYDVKM. CDR3 length: 12 amino acids. The CDR3 reads CASSFFSGGEFF.

The V gene is TRBV7-2, the J gene TRBJ1-6. The CDR3 has 15 residues. The germline gives CDR1 SGHTA, CDR2 FQGNSA. The CDR3 reads CASSLGGDLHSPLHF.

CDR3 loop: CASSLPSGGLYNEQFF. This chain connects TRBV7-8 to TRBJ2-1; TCRdb proposes TRBD2, but this gene call is untestable without DNA. This CDR3 is built from 16 residues. Per germline, CDR1 SGHVS and CDR2 FQNEAQ.

The CDR3 region is CASSASGTVYQETQYF. V usage is TRBV9 and J usage is TRBJ2-5; TCRdb indicates TRBD1, and absent DNA this call remains unverified. Germline V lookup: CDR1 SGDLS, CDR2 YYNGEE. This CDR3 has 16 residues.

The chain carries TRBV29-1 and TRBJ2-7. Germline-derived CDR1 and CDR2 are SQVTM and ANQGSEA. This CDR3 comprises 14 residues. CDR3: CSVEDPAHSYEQYF.

The chain recombines TRBV4-3 with TRBJ1-4. Germline CDR1 reads LGHNA; CDR2 reads YSLEER. CDR3 length: 16 amino acids. CDR3 protein: CASSLLRQATNEKLFF.

This sequence joins TRBV29-1 and TRBJ2-7; TCRdb designates TRBD1, a call that cannot be tested without DNA. From germline, CDR1 is SQVTM and CDR2 ANQGSEA. This CDR3 is built from 16 residues. The CDR3: CSVDGVGQGVSYEQYF.

The V and J genes are TRBV4-3 and TRBJ2-7. CDR1 is LGHNA and CDR2 is YSLEER in the germline V gene. The CDR3 has 13 amino acids. The CDR3 spells CASSQGRFYEQYF.

V is TRBV27 and J is TRBJ2-1; the D gene TCRdb calls, TRBD2, cannot be checked with no DNA. Looked up from germline, CDR1 is MNHEY and CDR2 is SMNVEV (reference sequence). The CDR3 contains 15 residues. The CDR3 reads CASSPGLAGGLEQFF.

The chain combines TRBV5-6 with TRBJ2-2. Germline V gives CDR1 SGHDT, CDR2 YYEEEE. There are 15 residues in the CDR3. The chain's CDR3 is CASSFLTGNTGELFF.

CDR3 amino acids: CASSTSPKHNLVSNQPQHF. This sequence joins TRBV4-3 and TRBJ1-5. CDR3 length: 19 residues. Per the germline V gene, CDR1 is LGHNA and CDR2 is YSLEER.

The chain is built from TRBV19 and TRBJ2-2; TCRdb gives TRBD1 as the D gene, but with no DNA this cannot be confirmed. Germline lookup yields CDR1 LNHDA and CDR2 SQIVND (reference sequence). The CDR3 consists of 13 residues. The CDR3 loop reads CATGPGATGELFF.

This chain links TRBV29-1 with TRBJ2-7. The CDR3 runs 11 residues. CDR1 and CDR2 from the germline V gene are SQVTM and ANQGSEA. CDR3 sequence: CSVYGSGEQYF.

This chain uses TRBV7-2 with TRBJ2-7; without DNA, the TCRdb call of TRBD1 cannot be checked. This CDR3 has 15 amino acids. CDR1 is SGHTA and CDR2 is FQGNSA in the germline V gene. CDR3: CASSYVGQGTYEQYF.

The gene calls are TRBV19 and TRBJ2-7; TCRdb's D gene call, TRBD1, goes unchecked for lack of DNA. The germline V gene encodes CDR1 LNHDA and CDR2 SQIVND (reference sequence). The CDR3 is made up of 15 amino acids. This CDR3 reads CASSIMDRGIDEQYF.

The V gene is TRBV6-2 or TRBV6-3, the J gene TRBJ2-3; lacking DNA, the TRBD1 call made by TCRdb goes unchecked. The CDR3 has 14 amino acids. The germline V gene encodes CDR1 MNHEY and CDR2 SVGEGT. This chain's CDR3 is CASSYVDITDTQYF.

The rearrangement joins TRBV15 to TRBJ2-3; no DNA is available, so the TRBD1 call from TCRdb remains unchecked. Germline CDR1 and CDR2: LNHNV and YYDKDF (reference sequence). The CDR3 is 16 residues long. CDR3 sequence reads: CATSRDKGRGTDTQYF.

The V gene is TRBV7-9, the J gene TRBJ2-1; the TCRdb call, TRBD2, lacks DNA for checking. From germline, CDR1 is SEHNR and CDR2 FQNEAQ (reference sequence). The CDR3 sequence is 12 residues long. This CDR3 reads CASSPRLGEQFF.

The gene calls are TRBV7-2 and TRBJ2-7; the TRBD1 assignment by TCRdb is unverifiable without DNA. The CDR3 covers 16 residues. Germline V gene sequence: CDR1 SGHTA, CDR2 FQGNSA. CDR3 residues: CASSSSDRGLSYEQYF. Combining the CDR3 with reference TRBV7-2 and TRBJ2-7 gives the whole variable domain GAGVSQSPSNKVTEKGKDVELRCDPISGHTALYWYRQSLGQGLEFLIYFQGNSAPDKSGLPSDRFSAERTGGSVSTLTIQRTQQEDSAVYLCASSSSDRGLSYEQYFGPGTRLTVT.

The genes are TRBV7-6 and TRBJ2-7; without DNA, the TCRdb call of TRBD2 cannot be checked. Germline CDR1 reads SGHVS; CDR2 reads FNYEAQ. This CDR3 has 15 residues. The CDR3: CASSAGQRTTYEQYF.

The rearrangement joins TRBV5-1 to TRBJ2-3; TCRdb selects TRBD2, and the lack of DNA leaves this call unchecked. Germline V gene sequence: CDR1 SGHRS, CDR2 YFSETQ. The CDR3 covers 15 residues. The CDR3 here is CASSLVRDGTDTQYF.

The genes are TRBV6-2 or TRBV6-3 and TRBJ2-7; TCRdb proposes TRBD2, but this gene call is untestable without DNA. Germline V gene lookup returns CDR1 MNHEY and CDR2 SVGEGT. The CDR3 runs 18 residues. Here the CDR3 reads CASSYPVAGGSSSYEQYF.